Listed here are 20 T cell receptor beta chains from one sample, sequenced in a study of cytotoxic CD8 clonotypes in ibrutinib-treated CLL. The repertoire was sequenced with immunoSEQ multiplex PCR; TCRdb's copy has only in-frame clones and lacks some. This table has some 84,000 clones, more than 70% appearing once. The sequencing here drew on PBMCs, taken before ibrutinib treatment. The receptor source for this set is a human donor with chronic lymphocytic leukemia.

The V gene is TRBV9, the J gene TRBJ1-5; a weak D match, TRBD1 (5 bases). This CDR3 region has 15 residues. Trimming cost V 0 bases and J 7 bases, with 14 bases left between them. Germline lookup yields CDR1 SGDLS and CDR2 YYNGEE. The DNA of the CDR3 is TGTGCCAGCAGCGTAGACGGGAGGGGTGAGCAGCCCCAGCATTTT. Its protein product is CASSVDGRGEQPQHF.

The rearrangement joins TRBV9 to TRBJ2-1; weak D call: TRBD2 (6 bases). CDR1 and CDR2 from the germline V gene are SGDLS and YYNGEE. V lost 0 bases, J lost 8 bases, and 18 bases lay in between. The CDR3 has 16 amino acids. The CDR3, as DNA: TGTGCCAGCAGCGTAGTTGTCGGGAGCTCTAGCGATGAGCAGTTCTTC. Translation: CASSVVVGSSSDEQFF.

The chain links TRBV7-8 to TRBJ2-3; TRBD2 matches at 7 bases. V shed 3 bases and J 6 bases; nucleotides not matched to a gene: 3. CDR1 and CDR2 from the germline V gene are SGHVS and FQNEAQ. This CDR3 region has 13 residues. CDR3 in amino acids: CASSLPGGDTQYF. CDR3 sequence (DNA): TGTGCCAGCAGCTTGCCCGGGGGGGATACGCAGTATTTT. The whole variable domain, filled in from reference TRBV7-8 and TRBJ2-3, reads GAGVSQSPRYKVAKRGQDVALRCDPISGHVSLFWYQQALGQGPEFLTYFQNEAQLDKSGLPSDRFFAERPEGSVSTLKIQRTQQEDSAVYLCASSLPGGDTQYFGPGTRLTVL.

The chain links TRBV27 to TRBJ2-7, with 7 bases that match TRBD1. Germline values: CDR1 MNHEY, CDR2 SMNVEV (reference sequence). This CDR3 region has 16 residues. V lost 4 bases to trimming and J lost 7 bases; unmatched junction nucleotides: 16. CDR3 protein: CASSSRQGYYDSEQYF. The CDR3 region has the DNA TGTGCCAGCAGTTCCAGACAGGGCTACTACGATAGTGAGCAGTACTTC.

This clone was counted many times. V usage is TRBV30 and J usage is TRBJ1-3; D call uncertain. V lost 0 bases and J 4 bases, leaving 13 bases between the germline ends. The CDR3 is 15 amino acids. The germline CDR1 and CDR2 sequences are GTSNPN and SVGIG (reference sequence). The CDR3 loop reads CAWSVPRVVGNTIYF. DNA of the CDR3: TGTGCCTGGAGTGTACCTCGGGTGGTAGGAAACACCATATATTTT.

This clone was seen a handful of times. The chain links TRBV19 to TRBJ1-2; D might be TRBD1 (5 bases). The CDR3 covers 17 residues. The germline V and J ends were trimmed by 6 bases and 0 bases, with 20 bases remaining between them. Per the germline V gene, CDR1 is LNHDA and CDR2 is SQIVND (reference sequence). The CDR3 is CASRRSGRADANYGYTF. CDR3 sequence (DNA): TGTGCCAGTAGGAGGTCTGGCAGGGCGGACGCTAACTATGGCTACACCTTC.

The V call is TRBV11-2, the J call TRBJ2-7; TRBD1 matches at 10 bases. The CDR3 extends over 14 amino acids. Germline-derived CDR1 and CDR2 are SGHAT and FQNNGV. The trim removed 5 bases at V and 5 bases at J, leaving 6 bases unmatched. CDR3: CASSGGTGVHEQYF. In nucleotides, the CDR3 is TGTGCCAGCAGCGGTGGGACAGGGGTACACGAGCAGTACTTC.

The V gene is TRBV5-1, the J gene TRBJ2-1, with D possibly matching TRBD2 (6 bases). The germline gives CDR1 SGHRS, CDR2 YFSETQ. V lost 7 bases and J lost 9, with 17 bases in between. The CDR3 contains 13 residues. The CDR3 DNA follows: TGCGCCAGCGGCAGGAGGGATTTAGGTGAGCAGTTCTTC. Its translation: CASGRRDLGEQFF.

The count of this clone is one. This chain joins TRBV29-1 and TRBJ2-2, with 7 nucleotides matching TRBD1. Germline V lookup: CDR1 SQVTM, CDR2 ANQGSEA. The CDR3 length is 14 residues. The junction had 4 bases not matched to a gene; V was cut back by 6 bases and J by 0 bases. CDR3 sequence (DNA): TGCAGCGTGGCCGGGACAGCGAACACCGGGGAGCTGTTTTTT. It is translated as CSVAGTANTGELFF.

As regards this clone: At one end the junction does not follow the germline gene, possibly because of a read error. The chain recombines TRBV4-1 with TRBJ1-2; the D gene is possibly TRBD1 (5 bases). This CDR3 comprises 14 residues. Germline CDR1 MGHRA, CDR2 YSYEKL. The CDR3 sequence is CASSQDWDGKKRYF. CDR3 nucleotide sequence: TGCGCCAGCAGCCAAGATTGGGACGGGAAAAAGCGGTACTTC.

The chain employs TRBV5-8 and TRBJ1-1; weak D call: TRBD1 (5 bases). Germline assignment: CDR1 SGHTS and CDR2 YDEGEE. The CDR3 runs to 14 residues. V lost 4 bases, J lost 1 base, and 11 bases lay in between. The DNA for the CDR3 is TGTGCCAGCAGCCAGGGAGGGGAGAACACTGAAGCTTTCTTT. Protein: CASSQGGENTEAFF.

The chain joins TRBV29-1 to TRBJ2-7; D gene unclear. V was trimmed by 5 bases and J by 1 base, leaving 12 bases between them. Per germline, CDR1 SQVTM and CDR2 ANQGSEA. The CDR3 loop spans 13 amino acids. CDR3 nucleotides: TGCAGCGTTAGGGCTATCGGTTCCTACGAGCAGTACTTC. Translating gives CSVRAIGSYEQYF.

The chain is built from TRBV5-5 and TRBJ2-7; TRBD1 agrees at 8 bases. V dropped 3 bases and J dropped 1; count of bases not matched to a gene: 6. This CDR3 has 15 residues. The germline V gene encodes CDR1 SGHKS and CDR2 YYEKEE (reference sequence). The CDR3 here is CASSSGTGRSYEQYF. The CDR3 DNA is TGTGCCAGCAGCTCAGGGACAGGCCGATCCTACGAGCAGTACTTC.

The rearrangement links TRBV5-1 to TRBJ1-1; a weak D match, TRBD1 (6 bases). CDR1 is SGHRS and CDR2 is YFSETQ in the germline V gene. CDR3 size: 16 residues. Deletions cut 1 base from V and 0 bases from J, with 13 bases between. CDR3 DNA sequence: TGCGCCAGCAGCTTGCAGGGGATATTCATGAACACTGAAGCTTTCTTT. It is translated as CASSLQGIFMNTEAFF.

This chain connects TRBV10-3 to TRBJ2-3; the match to TRBD2 covers 8 bases. The germline gives CDR1 ENHRY, CDR2 SYGVKD. The trim removed 3 bases at V and 1 base at J, leaving 6 bases unmatched. The CDR3 covers 16 residues. The CDR3 is CAISDLAGRGTDTQYF. The CDR3 DNA follows: TGTGCCATCAGTGACTTAGCGGGAAGGGGCACAGATACGCAGTATTTT.

The genes are TRBV30 and TRBJ1-2; TRBD1 might be the D (6 bases). The ends were cut back, 5 bases at V and 7 bases at J, with 17 bases in the middle. The CDR3 length is 13 residues. The germline gives CDR1 GTSNPN, CDR2 SVGIG (reference sequence). The CDR3 sequence is CAWGPWGQGGYTF. The CDR3 DNA sequence: TGTGCCTGGGGACCCTGGGGACAAGGTGGCTACACCTTC. Filled out from reference TRBV30 and TRBJ1-2, the complete variable domain reads SQTIHQWPATLVQPVGSPLSLECTVEGTSNPNLYWYRQAAGRGLQLLFYSVGIGQISSEVPQNLSASRPQDRQFILSSKKLLLSDSGFYLCAWGPWGQGGYTFGSGTRLTVV.

The V call is TRBV5-4, the J call TRBJ2-5, with 10 bases fitting TRBD2. Germline lookup yields CDR1 SGHNT and CDR2 YYREEE (reference sequence). The V and J ends lost 7 bases and 5 bases, in that order; junction bases with no gene match: 17. The CDR3 totals 17 residues. The CDR3 sequence is CASSTGSGRVSGETQYF. DNA for the CDR3: TGTGCCAGCTCCACAGGAAGCGGGAGGGTGAGCGGGGAGACCCAGTACTTC. The full variable domain, completed using reference TRBV5-4 and TRBJ2-5, is ETGVTQSPTHLIKTRGQQVTLRCSSQSGHNTVSWYQQALGQGPQFIFQYYREEENGRGNFPPRFSGLQFPNYSSELNVNALELDDSALYLCASSTGSGRVSGETQYFGPGTRLLVL.

The chain joins TRBV28 to TRBJ2-2; 12 bases are shared with TRBD2. Germline V gives CDR1 MDHEN, CDR2 SYDVKM. The CDR3 covers 18 residues. After removal of 7 bases from V and 4 bases from J, the junction contained 13 bases not matched to a gene. The CDR3 DNA follows: TGTGCCAGCACCCTAAGGACTAGCGGGAATCTGGGCACCGGGGAGCTGTTTTTT. It encodes CASTLRTSGNLGTGELFF.

This chain connects TRBV18 to TRBJ2-1; the D gene could be TRBD1 or TRBD2 (6 bases each). The germline V and J ends were trimmed by 8 bases and 6 bases, with 17 bases remaining between them. Germline CDR1 is KGHSH and CDR2 is LQKENI. CDR3 length: 14 residues. This CDR3 reads CASRGQAKGNEQFF. Here the CDR3 DNA reads TGTGCCAGCCGGGGGCAGGCGAAGGGCAATGAGCAGTTCTTC.

The chain couples TRBV5-6 to TRBJ2-3; 7 bases fit TRBD2. This CDR3 contains 15 residues. J was trimmed by 2 bases and V by 4 bases; bases with no gene match: 7. Germline assignment: CDR1 SGHDT and CDR2 YYEEEE. In nucleotides, the CDR3 is TGTGCCAGCAGCATTCCTAGCGGCCACACAGATACGCAGTATTTT. Translating gives CASSIPSGHTDTQYF.